This record covers a single T cell receptor beta chain. Per the study methods: Amplifying reference gene primers gave estimates of nucleated cell counts. TCRdb keeps only in-frame clones here, not all; method: immunoSEQ multiplex PCR. Clone size and the V and J calls come from that table; the DNA yielded D and trimming. The profile covers 200,000 to 300,000 clones, with nearly 90% appearing a single time and 3% taken by the ten largest. This sample stems from a study of blood T cell repertoires in COVID-19. Overall study: The study drew acute and convalescent COVID-19 samples from the United States, Italy and Spain. Sample material is recorded as cDNA or gDNA derived from T cells, B-cell-depleted T cells, or PBMCs.

Trimming at V came to 5 bases and at J to 7 bases, leaving 14 bases not matched to a gene. Germline CDR1 reads SQVTM; CDR2 reads ANQGSEA. The CDR3 is made up of 16 amino acids. The chain carries TRBV29-1 and TRBJ2-1; 10 bases line up with TRBD2. Sequencing was performed on peripheral blood. This receptor was obtained from a man younger than 35 with active or convalescent COVID-19. The CDR3 DNA follows: TGCAGCGTTACCCGGACTAGCGGCCCCTTGGGGAATGAGCAGTTCTTC. It is translated as CSVTRTSGPLGNEQFF.